These 14 T cell receptor beta chains were sequenced from one sample in a study of shared clonotypes between healthy human individuals. Some clones are missing from TCRdb's copy, which holds only in-frame ones; the method was immunoSEQ multiplex PCR. This sample yields approximately 600,000 clones, of which 95% are seen a single time; 0.11% belongs to the top ten. CD8 cells classed as naive were CD45RO-negative and positively selected for CCR7, excluding terminally differentiated effector memory CD45RA+ cells. Specimen: naive CD8+ T cells sorted from blood. The receptors were gathered from a woman in her 30s in good health.

The gene calls are TRBV4-1 and TRBJ1-1; the D gene is possibly TRBD1 (5 bases). In germline, CDR1 is MGHRA, CDR2 YSYEKL. The CDR3 loop spans 16 amino acids. Trimming shortened V by 6 bases and J by 3 bases, and 20 bases separated the two germline ends. The DNA for the CDR3 is TGCGCCAGCAGTCCTTGGGGGAGGGATCGGGACACTGAAGCTTTCTTT. Its translation is CASSPWGRDRDTEAFF.

V and J are TRBV4-1 and TRBJ2-1, with 8 bases aligning to TRBD2. Trimming removed 3 bases from V and 7 bases from J; junction bases left unmatched: 8. The germline gives CDR1 MGHRA, CDR2 YSYEKL. This CDR3 contains 15 residues. The CDR3 region is CASSQRRGLVNEQFF. The CDR3 coding sequence is TGCGCCAGCAGCCAGAGAAGGGGACTAGTGAATGAGCAGTTCTTC.

The J gene is TRBJ1-4, the V gene TRBV9; D unresolved. The CDR3 covers 14 residues. CDR1 and CDR2 from the germline V gene are SGDLS and YYNGEE. The V end was cut by 0 bases, the J end by 6 bases, with 9 bases between. The CDR3 sequence is CASSVAGEHEKLFF. In DNA form, the CDR3 reads TGTGCCAGCAGCGTAGCTGGTGAACATGAAAAACTGTTTTTT.

The chain uses TRBV5-1 and TRBJ1-1, with no clear D. Germline values: CDR1 SGHRS, CDR2 YFSETQ. The CDR3 is 14 residues long. Trimming removed 4 bases at V and 5 bases at J, with 15 bases between. CDR3: CASSSEEGRTEAFF. The CDR3, as DNA: TGCGCCAGCAGCAGCGAGGAGGGAAGGACTGAAGCTTTCTTT. Based on the CDR3 plus reference TRBV5-1 and TRBJ1-1, the full variable domain is KAGVTQTPRYLIKTRGQQVTLSCSPISGHRSVSWYQQTPGQGLQFLFEYFSETQRNKGNFPGRFSGRQFSNSRSEMNVSTLELGDSALYLCASSSEEGRTEAFFGQGTRLTVV.

V gene TRBV7-8 combines with J gene TRBJ2-1; 15 positions match TRBD2. Germline V lookup: CDR1 SGHVS, CDR2 FQNEAQ. V dropped 5 bases and J dropped 2; count of bases not matched to a gene: 7. This CDR3 comprises 18 residues. In DNA form, the CDR3 reads TGTGCCAGCAGCCTGGGACTAGCGGGAGGCCCCACCTACAATGAGCAGTTCTTC. This gives the protein CASSLGLAGGPTYNEQFF.

This CDR3 reads CATSRASGAYEQYF. The CDR3 nucleotides are TGTGCCACCAGCAGAGCATCAGGGGCCTACGAGCAGTACTTC. The chain employs TRBV15 and TRBJ2-7; D is possibly TRBD1 (6 bases). Germline V gives CDR1 LNHNV, CDR2 YYDKDF (reference sequence). CDR3 size: 14 residues. Deletions cut 1 base from V and 2 bases from J, with 9 bases between.

A few counts support this clone. The rearrangement uses TRBV11-2 and TRBJ1-2; 7 bases fit TRBD1. The V and J ends lost 7 bases and 7 bases, in that order; junction bases with no gene match: 6. This CDR3 is 12 amino acids long. Germline V CDR1 and CDR2: SGHAT, FQNNGV. The CDR3, as DNA: TGTGCCAGCACCACAGGGGTCGGTGGCTACACCTTC. Residues: CASTTGVGGYTF.

The chain has TRBV19 and TRBJ1-1; D might be TRBD1 (6 bases). Germline CDR1 is LNHDA and CDR2 is SQIVND (reference sequence). The V end was cut by 6 bases, the J end by 3 bases, with 14 bases between. The CDR3 is 14 amino acids. The DNA for the CDR3 is TGTGCCAGTAGCCCACAGGGTCGGGACACTGAAGCTTTCTTT. It encodes CASSPQGRDTEAFF.

This chain joins TRBV7-8 and TRBJ1-1; TRBD1 might be the D (5 bases). The CDR3 sequence is 15 residues long. CDR1 is SGHVS, CDR2 FQNEAQ, per germline. V lost 6 bases, J lost 1 base, and 15 bases lay in between. CDR3 protein: CASRLPGQTNTEAFF. The DNA for the CDR3 is TGTGCCAGCAGACTCCCGGGGCAAACGAACACTGAAGCTTTCTTT.

This chain links TRBV16 with TRBJ2-7; D unclear. The CDR3 runs 13 residues. Trimming removed 4 bases from V and 3 bases from J, with 10 bases in between. CDR1 KGHSY and CDR2 FQNENV come from the germline V gene. The CDR3 sequence is CASSPSEGYEQYF. The CDR3 bases are TGTGCCAGCAGCCCATCCGAAGGCTACGAGCAGTACTTC.

The CDR3 DNA is TGCGCCAGCAGCTTGGGACAGGGTTCTATCGAGACCCAGTACTTC. Residues: CASSLGQGSIETQYF. The chain links TRBV5-1 to TRBJ2-5; 7 nucleotides match TRBD1. CDR1 SGHRS and CDR2 YFSETQ come from the germline V gene. CDR3 length: 15 residues. With 0 bases clipped from V and 5 bases from J, the junction kept 7 bases outside the gene matches.

CDR3 sequence (DNA): TGTGCCAGCAAGATAGAGGACAGGGTGGATCAGTACTTC. This codes for CASKIEDRVDQYF. The rearrangement uses TRBV2 and TRBJ2-5; 8 nucleotides agree with TRBD1. Germline V gene lookup returns CDR1 SNHLY and CDR2 FYNNEI. Trimming took 7 bases from V and 11 from J; bases not matched to a gene: 12. This CDR3 spans 13 amino acids.

The genes are TRBV18 and TRBJ2-3; D may be TRBD2 (6 bases). Germline V CDR1 and CDR2: KGHSH, LQKENI. Trimming shortened V by 3 bases and J by 2 bases, and 21 bases separated the two germline ends. The CDR3 totals 18 residues. In nucleotides, the CDR3 is TGTGCCAGCTCACCCCCGAGGTGGCTAGCGAGATCCACAGATACGCAGTATTTT. Amino acid sequence: CASSPPRWLARSTDTQYF.

The chain employs TRBV27 and TRBJ2-2; D is undetermined. Looked up from germline, CDR1 is MNHEY and CDR2 is SMNVEV (reference sequence). The CDR3 contains 14 residues. V was shortened by 2 bases and J by 8 bases, with 12 bases between the two germline ends. CDR3 region: CASSLKSRVGELFF. CDR3 nucleotide sequence: TGTGCCAGCAGTTTAAAAAGTCGAGTTGGGGAGCTGTTTTTT.